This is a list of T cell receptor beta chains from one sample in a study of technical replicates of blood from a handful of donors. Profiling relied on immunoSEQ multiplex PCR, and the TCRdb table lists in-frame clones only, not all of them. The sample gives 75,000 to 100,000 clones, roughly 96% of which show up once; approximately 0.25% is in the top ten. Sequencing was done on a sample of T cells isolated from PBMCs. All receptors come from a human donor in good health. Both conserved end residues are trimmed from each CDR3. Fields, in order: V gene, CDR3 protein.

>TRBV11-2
ASSSIPGELF
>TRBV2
ASTPSGTGYNEQF
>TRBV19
ASRLNWSGSEAF
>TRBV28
ASSPSGAGPTTEAF
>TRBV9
ASSAGGGGPMDEQF
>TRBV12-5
ASGLVLRQDRSEAF
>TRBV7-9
ASSLETGYGYT
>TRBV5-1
ASSGKTGNAGELF
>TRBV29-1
SVVPGQGPYNEQF
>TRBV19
ASSITSGSYEQY
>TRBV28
ASSLMGTPQH
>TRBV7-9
ASSFGQGAEKLF
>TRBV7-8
ASSQLTREYGYT